This paragraph covers one T cell receptor (beta chain) sequence. CDR3 length: 16 residues. Germline CDR1 LGHNA, CDR2 YNFKEQ. V lost 0 bases, J lost 5 bases, and 2 bases stayed unmatched. Unique molecular identifiers tagged the TCRbeta library. TCRdb processed the PCR reads anew with MiXCR; each CDR3 protein has one entry. The data contain 450,000 to 500,000 distinct CDR3 sequences, roughly an eighth of them singletons. The data derive from a study of T-cell reconstitution after alpha-beta-depleted transplantation in children. V usage is TRBV4-2 and J usage is TRBJ2-3; 13 bases align to TRBD2. This clonotype was sampled from a human donor who donated a stem cell graft to a child with combined immunodeficiency. The specimen comprised PBMCs from the stem cell graft donor, sampled from the stem cell graft. The CDR3 protein is CASSQELAGGGDTQYF. The DNA of the CDR3 is TGTGCCAGCAGCCAAGAACTAGCGGGAGGGGGAGATACGCAGTATTTT.